The 21 T cell receptor beta chains in this list originate from one sample, sequenced in a study of T cells after yellow fever vaccination. Using its own MiXCR run on the 5' RACE reads, TCRdb lists one record per CDR3 protein. There are 600,000 to 750,000 distinct CDR3 sequences in the sample; approximately 13% occur only once, and under 15% lies in the top ten. The sequenced sample was PBMCs, obtained on the day of the yellow fever booster vaccination. Receptors originate from a man under 40 who received the YFV17D yellow fever vaccine.

This clonotype was counted a few times. The rearrangement joins TRBV5-6 to TRBJ2-6; D gene ambiguous. Germline CDR1 and CDR2: SGHDT and YYEEEE. Trimming left V 6 bases short and J 0 bases short, with 7 bases between. This CDR3 has 14 residues. DNA of the CDR3: TGTGCCAGCAACATCCCCTCTGGGGCCAACGTCCTGACTTTC. It specifies CASNIPSGANVLTF. Looking up the rest from reference TRBV5-6 and TRBJ2-6 gives the full variable domain: DAGVTQSPTHLIKTRGQQVTLRCSPKSGHDTVSWYQQALGQGPQFIFQYYEEEERQRGNFPDRFSGHQFPNYSSELNVNALLLGDSALYLCASNIPSGANVLTFGAGSRLTVL.

The chain employs TRBV27 and TRBJ2-3, with TRBD2 matching over 11 bases. The CDR3 covers 16 residues. Germline loops: CDR1 MNHEY, CDR2 SMNVEV (reference sequence). The V and J ends lost 3 bases and 6 bases, in that order; junction bases with no gene match: 8. The CDR3 sequence is CASSFLAGGPLDTQYF. The CDR3 region has the DNA TGTGCCAGCAGTTTTTTAGCGGGAGGGCCTTTGGATACGCAGTATTTT.

This clonotype was seen ten or more times. This chain connects TRBV5-1 to TRBJ2-5, with 8 bases lining up with TRBD1. Losses at the gene ends were 4 bases for V and 1 base for J; bases not matched to a gene: 6. Looked up from germline, CDR1 is SGHRS and CDR2 is YFSETQ. CDR3 length: 15 residues. The CDR3 here is CASSKDRVGQETQYF. In nucleotides, the CDR3 is TGCGCCAGCAGCAAGGACAGGGTCGGCCAAGAGACCCAGTACTTC.

This clonotype is a singleton in its sample. The V call is TRBV10-3, the J call TRBJ2-1; TRBD2 is a possible D gene (6 bases). V dropped 5 bases and J dropped 2 bases, with 10 bases sitting between them. The CDR3 is 14 residues long. Germline V gives CDR1 ENHRY, CDR2 SYGVKD. The CDR3 region has the DNA TGTGCCATCAGTCCCGGAGGGCCCTACAATGAGCAGTTCTTC. This encodes CAISPGGPYNEQFF.

This chain links TRBV20-1 with TRBJ1-1, with 7 bases identical to TRBD1. The CDR3 loop spans 13 amino acids. J gave up 2 bases and V 6 bases, and 6 bases lay outside the gene matches. Germline values: CDR1 DFQATT, CDR2 SNEGSKA (reference sequence). In DNA, the CDR3 is TGCAGTGCCGGGACAGATATTAACACTGAAGCTTTCTTT. It is translated as CSAGTDINTEAFF.

V gene TRBV7-9 combines with J gene TRBJ2-3; a possible D gene is TRBD2 (6 bases). Trimming cost V 5 bases and J 7 bases, with 16 bases left between them. CDR1 and CDR2 from the germline V gene are SEHNR and FQNEAQ (reference sequence). The CDR3 is made up of 14 amino acids. CDR3 bases: TGTGCCAGCAGCCATTTGGGCGGGATGAATACGCAGTATTTT. Residues: CASSHLGGMNTQYF.

This chain uses TRBV7-2 with TRBJ1-6; D is ambiguous. The CDR3 totals 13 residues. V lost 6 bases and J lost 6, with 9 bases in between. Germline values: CDR1 SGHTA, CDR2 FQGNSA. Here the CDR3 DNA reads TGTGCCAGCAGAGAACGTAGTAATTCACCCCTCCACTTT. Translated, it gives CASRERSNSPLHF.

This clonotype was detected a few times. The V and J genes are TRBV28 and TRBJ1-2, with 7 bases identical to TRBD1. With 6 bases clipped from V and 6 bases from J, the junction kept 7 bases outside the gene matches. Germline lookup yields CDR1 MDHEN and CDR2 SYDVKM. The CDR3 is 13 residues long. CDR3 sequence (DNA): TGTGCCAGCAGGCCAGGGGGTCTCCATGGCTACACCTTC. Translation gives CASRPGGLHGYTF.

The rearrangement joins TRBV29-1 to TRBJ2-3; 10 nucleotides align to TRBD2. V trimming: 2 bases; J trimming: 1 base; junction bases outside the gene matches: 6. CDR3 length: 16 amino acids. Germline-derived CDR1 and CDR2 are SQVTM and ANQGSEA. Here the CDR3 DNA reads TGCAGCGTTGAACCCTCCAGCGGGAGGGGCACAGATACGCAGTATTTT. Translation: CSVEPSSGRGTDTQYF.

In its sample, this clonotype was seen a few times. The chain is built from TRBV4-3 and TRBJ2-1; 11 bases agree with TRBD2. Unmatched junction bases numbered 4, after V lost 0 bases and J lost 9 bases. The germline CDR1 and CDR2 sequences are LGHNA and YSLEER. The CDR3 runs to 15 residues. In DNA, the CDR3 is TGCGCCAGCAGCCAAGAATCTCTAGCGGGAGGTGAGCAGTTCTTC. It encodes CASSQESLAGGEQFF.

The chain combines TRBV7-9 with TRBJ2-1; perhaps TRBD2 as D (6 bases). Trimming removed 5 bases at V and 5 bases at J, with 10 bases between. Germline-derived CDR1 and CDR2 are SEHNR and FQNEAQ (reference sequence). The CDR3 totals 13 residues. The CDR3 here is CASSTRTNNEQFF. For the CDR3, the DNA is TGTGCCAGCAGCACCCGGACTAACAATGAGCAGTTCTTC. Supplemented by reference TRBV7-9 and TRBJ2-1, the full variable domain reads DTGVSQNPRHKITKRGQNVTFRCDPISEHNRLYWYRQTLGQGPEFLTYFQNEAQLEKSRLLSDRFSAERPKGSFSTLEIQRTEQGDSAMYLCASSTRTNNEQFFGPGTRLTVL.

This clonotype was counted between two and nine times. The chain employs TRBV4-3 and TRBJ2-2; D is possibly TRBD2 (5 bases). This CDR3 is built from 12 residues. The V gene lost 2 bases and the J gene lost 8 bases, with 6 bases spanning the gap. CDR1 and CDR2 (germline): LGHNA, YSLEER. In DNA form, the CDR3 reads TGCGCCAGCAGCCAATGGGAGGGGGAGCTGTTTTTT. Protein sequence: CASSQWEGELFF.

In this sample, this clonotype turned up a few times. The gene calls are TRBV25-1 and TRBJ2-7; 7 positions match TRBD1. The germline CDR1 and CDR2 sequences are MGHDK and SYGVNS. V lost 3 bases and J lost 5; bases outside the gene matches: 13. The CDR3 is 16 residues long. DNA for the CDR3: TGTGCCAGCAGTGACCCCTTTACACAGGGGAAAAACGAGCAGTACTTC. Amino acid sequence: CASSDPFTQGKNEQYF.

This clonotype came up a few times. The V and J genes are TRBV5-1 and TRBJ1-1; TRBD1 agrees at 9 bases. Per germline, CDR1 SGHRS and CDR2 YFSETQ. The CDR3 consists of 15 residues. V shed 3 bases, J shed 3 bases, and the junction held 6 bases outside the gene matches. CDR3 region: CASSSGTGFDTEAFF. The CDR3, as DNA: TGCGCCAGCAGCTCAGGGACAGGGTTCGACACTGAAGCTTTCTTT.

The chain couples TRBV20-1 to TRBJ2-3; TRBD1 might be the D (5 bases). V was clipped by 6 bases and J by 3 bases, with 16 bases between them. CDR3 length equals 14 residues. Germline V gene lookup returns CDR1 DFQATT and CDR2 SNEGSKA (reference sequence). The CDR3: CSAARGLGTDTQYF. The CDR3 DNA sequence: TGCAGTGCCGCTAGGGGCTTGGGAACAGATACGCAGTATTTT.

The gene calls are TRBV20-1 and TRBJ2-1; D tentatively reads TRBD1 or TRBD2 (5 bases each). The CDR3 spans 12 residues. Germline CDR1 DFQATT, CDR2 SNEGSKA (reference sequence). The V end was cut by 7 bases, the J end by 5 bases, with 12 bases between. CDR3 in amino acids: CSVREWNNEQFF. CDR3 nucleotide sequence: TGCAGTGTCAGGGAGTGGAACAATGAGCAGTTCTTC.

With respect to this clonotype: A read error is possible here, since a much larger clone lies one base away. V gene TRBV3-1 combines with J gene TRBJ2-4, with a possible D match to TRBD2 (5 bases). The CDR3 runs to 14 residues. Germline V gene data show CDR1 as LGHDT and CDR2 as YNNKEL (reference sequence). As DNA, the CDR3 is TGTGCCAGCGGCCAAGACCCCGAGGGAAACATTCAGTACTTC. This encodes CASGQDPEGNIQYF.

The genes are TRBV12-3 or TRBV12-4 and TRBJ2-1, with 10 bases aligning to TRBD2. The CDR3 is 15 amino acids. V lost 5 bases and J lost 6; bases outside the gene matches: 7. The chain's CDR3 is CASSLTSGNINEQFF. The CDR3 bases are TGTGCCAGCAGTCTTACTAGCGGGAATATCAATGAGCAGTTCTTC.

A few counts support this clonotype. The V call is TRBV12-3 or TRBV12-4, the J call TRBJ2-3, with D hard to call. Deletions cut 6 bases from V and 0 bases from J, with 16 bases between. The CDR3 covers 16 residues. The CDR3 DNA reads as TGTGCCAGCAGCCCTCCTCAAGGAACTAGCACAGATACGCAGTATTTT. Its translation is CASSPPQGTSTDTQYF.

This clonotype was found a few times. The CDR3, as DNA: TGTGCCACCAGCAGAGCACGGGGAGATGGCTACACCTTC. As protein: CATSRARGDGYTF. The rearrangement uses TRBV15 and TRBJ1-2; D uncertain. Trimming took off 1 base at V and 6 bases at J, with 9 bases between the two ends. Germline values: CDR1 LNHNV, CDR2 YYDKDF (reference sequence). The CDR3 has 13 residues.

Only a few counts were recorded for this clonotype. This rearrangement joins TRBV5-1 to TRBJ1-1, with 8 bases identical to TRBD1. The CDR3 totals 13 residues. Trimming took 5 bases from V and 5 from J; bases not matched to a gene: 5. The germline CDR1 and CDR2 sequences are SGHRS and YFSETQ. In DNA form, the CDR3 reads TGCGCCAGCAGGACAGGGGATCAGACTGAAGCTTTCTTT. Its protein product is CASRTGDQTEAFF.